This T cell receptor (beta chain) was captured by sequencing in a study of early T cells in non-severe SARS-CoV-2 infection. The V gene's germline CDR1 is MNHEY and CDR2 SVGAGI. Trimming stripped 9 bases from V and 0 bases from J, with 15 bases between. The CDR3 consists of 16 residues. Each cDNA molecule carried a unique molecular identifier. One entry per CDR3 protein, called by TCRdb with MiXCR from the 5' RACE reads. The data show tens of thousands of distinct CDR3 sequences, around an eighth seen once. The J gene is TRBJ2-6, the V gene TRBV6-5, with D possibly being TRBD2 (5 bases). This receptor was identified in an adult who was a healthcare worker with PCR-confirmed SARS-CoV-2 infection or an uninfected control (not recorded which). The sequenced material came from whole blood. CDR3 bases: TGTGCCAGGAGCGGACTTCTCGACTCTGGGGCCAACGTCCTGACTTTC. Translation gives CARSGLLDSGANVLTF.